This T cell receptor beta chain was observed in a study of shared clonotypes between healthy human individuals. Study information: Participating donors consisted of a couple of women and a few men aged 18 to 49. Study-level findings and limits: Among donors, sharing of clonotypes was expected to be affected by sequencing depth. The study sampled only blood, and tissue repertoires likely differ.

Trimming pared 1 base from V and 8 bases from J, leaving 17 bases between. The CDR3 consists of 15 residues. Germline CDR1 reads MNHEY; CDR2 reads SMNVEV (reference sequence). TCRdb's table, derived via immunoSEQ multiplex PCR, lists solely in-frame clones and lacks some. The sample shows around 1.1 million clones, around 82% of them seen only once. The sample holds one count of this clone. The antigen is unknown. This rearrangement joins TRBV27 to TRBJ1-2; no definite D call. The TCR originated in a young man in good health. Some clones in this sample may be carry-over from other donors' samples. The material sequenced was memory CD4+ T cells from PBMCs. Specified subset: CD45RA-negative fraction. The CDR3 nucleotides are TGTGCCAGCAGTTTATGGTTCGGGGAGGCTGGCGGCTACACCTTC. Protein product: CASSLWFGEAGGYTF.